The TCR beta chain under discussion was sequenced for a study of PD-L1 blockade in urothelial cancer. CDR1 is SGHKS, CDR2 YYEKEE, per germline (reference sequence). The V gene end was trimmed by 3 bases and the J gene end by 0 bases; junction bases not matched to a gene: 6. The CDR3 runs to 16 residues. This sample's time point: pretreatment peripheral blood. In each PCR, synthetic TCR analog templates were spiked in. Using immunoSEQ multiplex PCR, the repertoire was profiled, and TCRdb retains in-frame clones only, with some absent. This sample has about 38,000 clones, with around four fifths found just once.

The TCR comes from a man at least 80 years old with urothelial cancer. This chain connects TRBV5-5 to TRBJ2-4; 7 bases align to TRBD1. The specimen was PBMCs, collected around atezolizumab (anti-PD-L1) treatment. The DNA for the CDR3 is TGTGCCAGCAGCTCTGGGACAGTTGTAGCCAAAAACATTCAGTACTTC. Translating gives CASSSGTVVAKNIQYF.